These 4 T cell receptor beta chains share one sample of origin, sequenced in a study of shared clonotypes between healthy human individuals. Terminally differentiated effector memory CD45RA+ cells were excluded by CCR7 positive selection of CD45RO-negative cells. Produced via immunoSEQ multiplex PCR; TCRdb's table is partial and in-frame only. The sample lists 550,000 to 750,000 clones; about 95% were seen once. Sequenced input: naive CD8+ T cells sorted from blood. The receptors here all came from a woman between 25 and 40 years old in good health.

V gene TRBV28 combines with J gene TRBJ2-2, with D perhaps matching TRBD2 (6 bases). The CDR3 is 16 residues long. Trimming took 1 base from V and 7 from J, leaving 16 bases between them. Germline values: CDR1 MDHEN, CDR2 SYDVKM. CDR3 in DNA: TGTGCCAGCAGTTTATTACGGGACTCCCATGTCGGGGAGCTGTTTTTT. Encoded protein: CASSLLRDSHVGELFF.

CDR3 amino acids: CASRSGQGKYEQYF. Written as DNA, the CDR3 is TGCGCCAGCAGGTCCGGACAGGGTAAATACGAGCAGTACTTC. This rearrangement joins TRBV5-1 to TRBJ2-7; 8 bases match TRBD1. Germline CDR1 is SGHRS and CDR2 is YFSETQ. J gave up 4 bases and V 5 bases, and 8 bases lay outside the gene matches. The CDR3 runs 14 residues. The complete variable domain, with remaining parts taken from reference TRBV5-1 and TRBJ2-7, reads KAGVTQTPRYLIKTRGQQVTLSCSPISGHRSVSWYQQTPGQGLQFLFEYFSETQRNKGNFPGRFSGRQFSNSRSEMNVSTLELGDSALYLCASRSGQGKYEQYFGPGTRLTVT.

This clone has a single count. This chain uses TRBV4-1 with TRBJ2-7; perhaps D is TRBD1 or TRBD2 (5 bases each). The CDR3 is 13 amino acids. Trimming took 4 bases from V and 1 from J, leaving 8 bases between them. Germline V gene data show CDR1 as MGHRA and CDR2 as YSYEKL. The CDR3: CASSPGGSYEQYF. The CDR3 region has the DNA TGCGCCAGCAGCCCTGGGGGATCCTACGAGCAGTACTTC.

This chain uses TRBV9 with TRBJ1-1; D gene ambiguous. V lost 3 bases, J lost 0 bases, and 12 bases lay in between. Germline loops: CDR1 SGDLS, CDR2 YYNGEE. CDR3 size: 15 residues. The CDR3 region is CASSDDGRMNTEAFF. CDR3 DNA sequence: TGTGCCAGCAGCGACGATGGCAGGATGAACACTGAAGCTTTCTTT.